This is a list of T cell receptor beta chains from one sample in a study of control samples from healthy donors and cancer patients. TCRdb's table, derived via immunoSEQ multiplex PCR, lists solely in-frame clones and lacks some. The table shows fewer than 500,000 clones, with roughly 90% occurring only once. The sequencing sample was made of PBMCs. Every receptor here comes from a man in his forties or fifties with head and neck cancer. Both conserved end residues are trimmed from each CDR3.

CDR3aa: ASSLQGGWADTEAF
v_gene: TRBV7-8

CDR3aa: ASSFGGELF
v_gene: TRBV11-3

CDR3aa: SVERSRGTGELF
v_gene: TRBV29-1

CDR3aa: ASSPLNQPQH
v_gene: TRBV5-5

CDR3aa: ASSGTRDTQY
v_gene: TRBV6-4

CDR3aa: ASSPLRQIGYT
v_gene: TRBV3-1/TRBV3-2

CDR3aa: ARMGLAGENEQY
v_gene: TRBV27

CDR3aa: ASSFLPVAGTDTQY
v_gene: TRBV27

CDR3aa: ASSEYGRGEETQY
v_gene: TRBV25-1

CDR3aa: ASSYPGQAYEQY
v_gene: TRBV5-1

CDR3aa: ASSFGSAEAF
v_gene: TRBV5-1

CDR3aa: ASSLGGGLTGNTIY
v_gene: TRBV5-4

CDR3aa: ASRMRGGVVYNEQF
v_gene: TRBV7-9

CDR3aa: ASSYSGISSYNEQF
v_gene: TRBV3-1/TRBV3-2

CDR3aa: ASSTSGERTDTQY
v_gene: TRBV13

CDR3aa: ASSFEGKNTEAF
v_gene: TRBV28

CDR3aa: ASSYRLTGDTQY
v_gene: TRBV6-5

CDR3aa: ASSESHEQY
v_gene: TRBV10-2

CDR3aa: ATSDLVGRNTGELF
v_gene: TRBV24-1

CDR3aa: ASSLAAGPFYGYT
v_gene: TRBV11-2

CDR3aa: ASSEGGGRNEKLF
v_gene: TRBV6-4

CDR3aa: ASTSGGATDTQY
v_gene: TRBV6-5

CDR3aa: ASRLGVSNQPQH
v_gene: TRBV6-6

CDR3aa: ASSELRETLETQY
v_gene: TRBV6-1

CDR3aa: ASSPGQNYGYT
v_gene: TRBV5-1

CDR3aa: ASSPQWGSAEAF
v_gene: TRBV3-1/TRBV3-2

CDR3aa: ASSPGVGYNEQF
v_gene: TRBV7-2

CDR3aa: ASSPGRGREETQY
v_gene: TRBV3-1/TRBV3-2

CDR3aa: ASRPGSGSGTGELF
v_gene: TRBV28

CDR3aa: ATSDSPPAGAYNEQF
v_gene: TRBV24-1

CDR3aa: ASSGQTNTEAF
v_gene: TRBV25-1

CDR3aa: ASSPQAPGSNEKLF
v_gene: TRBV6-6

CDR3aa: ASSLVAGETDTQY
v_gene: TRBV5-1

CDR3aa: ASSNVETALLPPLH
v_gene: TRBV7-9

CDR3aa: ASSHRDRGGTEAF
v_gene: TRBV5-8

CDR3aa: ASSASRANVLT
v_gene: TRBV19

CDR3aa: ASSLDPGSSNEKLF
v_gene: TRBV5-8

CDR3aa: ASPSGSSYEQY
v_gene: TRBV28

CDR3aa: ASSLAAAETQY
v_gene: TRBV7-9

CDR3aa: ASSLGGSRNTEAF
v_gene: TRBV5-5

CDR3aa: ASSRIQTGPSEKNTGELF
v_gene: TRBV2

CDR3aa: ASSPVLSSYEQY
v_gene: TRBV28

CDR3aa: ASSLGVITDTQY
v_gene: TRBV11-2

CDR3aa: ASRLPQGAVIEQY
v_gene: TRBV28

CDR3aa: ASDKLGGNTIY
v_gene: TRBV12-5

CDR3aa: SGTSGTYEQY
v_gene: TRBV29-1